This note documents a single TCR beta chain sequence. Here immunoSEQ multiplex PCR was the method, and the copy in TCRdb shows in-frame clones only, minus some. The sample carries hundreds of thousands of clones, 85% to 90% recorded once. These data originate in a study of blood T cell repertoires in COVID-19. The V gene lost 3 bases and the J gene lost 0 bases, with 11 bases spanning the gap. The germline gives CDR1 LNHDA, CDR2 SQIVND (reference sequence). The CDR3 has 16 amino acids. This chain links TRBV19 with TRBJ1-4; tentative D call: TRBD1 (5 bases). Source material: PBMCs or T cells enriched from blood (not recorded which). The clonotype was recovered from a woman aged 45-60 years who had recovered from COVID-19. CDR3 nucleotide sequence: TGTGCCAGTAGTATGTTCAGGGCCACAACTAATGAAAAACTGTTTTTT. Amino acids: CASSMFRATTNEKLFF.